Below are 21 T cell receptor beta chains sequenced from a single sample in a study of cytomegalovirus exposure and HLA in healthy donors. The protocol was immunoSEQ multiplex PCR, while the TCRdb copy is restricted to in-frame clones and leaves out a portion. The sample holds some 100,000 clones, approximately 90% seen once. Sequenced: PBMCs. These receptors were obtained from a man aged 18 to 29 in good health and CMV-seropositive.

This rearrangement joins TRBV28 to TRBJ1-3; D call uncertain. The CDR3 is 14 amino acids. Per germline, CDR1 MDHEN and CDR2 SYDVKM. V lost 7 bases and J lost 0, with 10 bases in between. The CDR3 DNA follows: TGTGCCAGCATGCACGAGGGCTCTGGAAACACCATATATTTT. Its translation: CASMHEGSGNTIYF.

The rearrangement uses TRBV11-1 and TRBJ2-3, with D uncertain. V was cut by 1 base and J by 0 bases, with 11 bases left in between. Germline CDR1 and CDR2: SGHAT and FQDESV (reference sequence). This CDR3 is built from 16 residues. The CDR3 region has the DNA TGTGCCAGCAGCTTAGATGGCCTGGTAAGCACAGATACGCAGTATTTT. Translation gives CASSLDGLVSTDTQYF. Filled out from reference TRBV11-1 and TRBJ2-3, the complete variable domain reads EAEVAQSPRYKITEKSQAVAFWCDPISGHATLYWYRQILGQGPELLVQFQDESVVDDSQLPKDRFSAERLKGVDSTLKIQPAELGDSAMYLCASSLDGLVSTDTQYFGPGTRLTVL.

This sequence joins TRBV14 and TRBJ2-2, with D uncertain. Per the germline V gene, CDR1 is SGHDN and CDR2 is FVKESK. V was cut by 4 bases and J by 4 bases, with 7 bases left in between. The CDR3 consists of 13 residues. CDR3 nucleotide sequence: TGTGCCAGCAGCCCCACGGGCACCGGGGAGCTGTTTTTT. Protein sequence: CASSPTGTGELFF.

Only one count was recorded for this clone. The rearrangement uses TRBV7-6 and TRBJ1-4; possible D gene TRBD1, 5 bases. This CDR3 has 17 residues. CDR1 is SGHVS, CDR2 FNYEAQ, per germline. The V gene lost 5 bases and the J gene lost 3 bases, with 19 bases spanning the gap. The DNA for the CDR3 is TGTGCCAGCAGCCCATATCCGGGGGGGAATGCTAATGAAAAACTGTTTTTT. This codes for CASSPYPGGNANEKLFF.

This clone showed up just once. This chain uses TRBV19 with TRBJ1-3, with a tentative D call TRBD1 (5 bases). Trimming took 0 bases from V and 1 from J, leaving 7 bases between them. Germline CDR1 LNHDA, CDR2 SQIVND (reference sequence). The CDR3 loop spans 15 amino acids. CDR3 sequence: CASSIEGVSGNTIYF. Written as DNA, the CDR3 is TGTGCCAGTAGTATAGAAGGGGTTTCTGGAAACACCATATATTTT.

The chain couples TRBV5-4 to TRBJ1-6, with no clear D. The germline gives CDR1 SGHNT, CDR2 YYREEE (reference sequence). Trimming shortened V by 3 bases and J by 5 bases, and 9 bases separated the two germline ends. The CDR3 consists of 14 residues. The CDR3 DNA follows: TGTGCCAGCAGCTCCCCAAACAATAATTCACCCCTCCACTTT. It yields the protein CASSSPNNNSPLHF.

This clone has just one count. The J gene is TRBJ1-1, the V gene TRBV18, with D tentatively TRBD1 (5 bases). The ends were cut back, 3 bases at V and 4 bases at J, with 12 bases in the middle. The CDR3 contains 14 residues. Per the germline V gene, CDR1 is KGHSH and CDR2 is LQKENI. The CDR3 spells CASSPRASSTEAFF. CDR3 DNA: TGTGCCAGCTCACCCAGGGCATCTTCCACTGAAGCTTTCTTT. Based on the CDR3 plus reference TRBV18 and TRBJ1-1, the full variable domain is NAGVMQNPRHLVRRRGQEARLRCSPMKGHSHVYWYRQLPEEGLKFMVYLQKENIIDESGMPKERFSAEFPKEGPSILRIQQVVRGDSAAYFCASSPRASSTEAFFGQGTRLTVV.

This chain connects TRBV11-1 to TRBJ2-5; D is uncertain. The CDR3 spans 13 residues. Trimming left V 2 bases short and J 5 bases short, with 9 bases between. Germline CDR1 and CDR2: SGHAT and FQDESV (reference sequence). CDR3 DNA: TGTGCCAGCAGCTTAATCAGTCCGGAGACCCAGTACTTC. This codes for CASSLISPETQYF.

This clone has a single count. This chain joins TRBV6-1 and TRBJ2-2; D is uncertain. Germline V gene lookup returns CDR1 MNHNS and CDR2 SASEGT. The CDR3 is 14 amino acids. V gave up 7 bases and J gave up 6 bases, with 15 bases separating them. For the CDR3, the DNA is TGTGCCAGCACTAGAAGGCTCGACGCCGGGGAGCTGTTTTTT. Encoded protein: CASTRRLDAGELFF.

The CDR3: CASSKAVPGGWNTEAFF. The DNA for the CDR3 is TGTGCCAGCAGCAAAGCGGTTCCAGGGGGCTGGAACACTGAAGCTTTCTTT. The V gene is TRBV21-1, the J gene TRBJ1-1; the table's D call TRBD1 went unverified against the DNA. TRBV21-1 is reported as a pseudogene. This CDR3 spans 17 amino acids.

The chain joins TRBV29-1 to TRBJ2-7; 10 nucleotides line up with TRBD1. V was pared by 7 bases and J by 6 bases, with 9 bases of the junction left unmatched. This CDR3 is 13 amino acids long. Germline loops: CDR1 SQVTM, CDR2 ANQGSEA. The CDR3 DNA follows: TGCAGCGGCGGGACAGGGGAATCGGGCGAGCAGTACTTC. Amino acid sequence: CSGGTGESGEQYF.

CDR3 nucleotides: TGTGCCAGTAGTAGAGATCCGCGGAGTAACACCGGGGAGCTGTTTTTT. It codes for CASSRDPRSNTGELFF. The genes are TRBV19 and TRBJ2-2; D is uncertain. Germline V CDR1 and CDR2: LNHDA, SQIVND (reference sequence). Trimming removed 4 bases from V and 2 bases from J, with 14 bases in between. The length of the CDR3 is 16 residues.

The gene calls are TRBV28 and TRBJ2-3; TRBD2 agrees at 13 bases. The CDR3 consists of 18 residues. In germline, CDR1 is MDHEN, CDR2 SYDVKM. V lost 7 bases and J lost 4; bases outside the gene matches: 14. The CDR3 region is CASTLTSGGGGVADTQYF. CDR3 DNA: TGTGCCAGCACCCTCACTAGCGGGGGGGGCGGAGTGGCAGATACGCAGTATTTT.

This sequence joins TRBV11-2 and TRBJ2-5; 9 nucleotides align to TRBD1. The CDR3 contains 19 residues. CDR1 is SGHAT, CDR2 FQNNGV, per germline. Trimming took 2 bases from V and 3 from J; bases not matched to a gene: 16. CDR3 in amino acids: CASSLSTRTGARGKETQYF. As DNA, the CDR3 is TGTGCCAGCAGCTTAAGCACTCGGACAGGGGCGAGAGGAAAAGAGACCCAGTACTTC. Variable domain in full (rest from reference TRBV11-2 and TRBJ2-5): EAGVAQSPRYKIIEKRQSVAFWCNPISGHATLYWYQQILGQGPKLLIQFQNNGVVDDSQLPKDRFSAERLKGVDSTLKIQPAKLEDSAVYLCASSLSTRTGARGKETQYFGPGTRLLVL.

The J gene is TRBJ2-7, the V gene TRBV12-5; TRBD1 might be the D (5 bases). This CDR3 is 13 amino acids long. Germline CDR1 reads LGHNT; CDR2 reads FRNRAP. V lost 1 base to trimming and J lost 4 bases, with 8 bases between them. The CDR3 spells CASGLGQGYEQYF. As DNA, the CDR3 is TGTGCTAGTGGTTTGGGTCAGGGTTACGAGCAGTACTTC.

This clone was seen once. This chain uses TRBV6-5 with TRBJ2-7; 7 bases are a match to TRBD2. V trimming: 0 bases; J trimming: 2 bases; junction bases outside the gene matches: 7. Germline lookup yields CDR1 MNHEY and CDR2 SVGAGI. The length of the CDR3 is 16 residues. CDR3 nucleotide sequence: TGTGCCAGCAGTTACTCGTGGCTAGCGGAAACCTACGAGCAGTACTTC. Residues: CASSYSWLAETYEQYF.

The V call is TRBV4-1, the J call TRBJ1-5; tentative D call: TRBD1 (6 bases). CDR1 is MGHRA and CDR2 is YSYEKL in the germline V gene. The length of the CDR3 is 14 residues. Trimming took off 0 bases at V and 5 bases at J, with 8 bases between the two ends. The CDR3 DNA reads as TGCGCCAGCAGCCAAGATGGGGGCGATCAGCCCCAGCATTTT. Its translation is CASSQDGGDQPQHF.

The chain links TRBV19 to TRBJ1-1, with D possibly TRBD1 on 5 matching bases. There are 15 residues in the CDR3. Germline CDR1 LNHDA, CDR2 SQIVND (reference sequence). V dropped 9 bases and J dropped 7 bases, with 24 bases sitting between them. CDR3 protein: CASLPKPGVGNEAFF. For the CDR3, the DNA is TGTGCCAGCCTGCCGAAACCGGGGGTCGGAAATGAAGCTTTCTTT.

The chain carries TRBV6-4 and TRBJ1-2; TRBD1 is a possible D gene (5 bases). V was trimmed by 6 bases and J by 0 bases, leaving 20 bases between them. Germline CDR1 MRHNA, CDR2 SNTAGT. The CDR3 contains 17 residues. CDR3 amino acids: CASSPTADSPTNYGYTF. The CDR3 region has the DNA TGTGCCAGCAGCCCAACCGCCGACAGTCCCACTAACTATGGCTACACCTTC.

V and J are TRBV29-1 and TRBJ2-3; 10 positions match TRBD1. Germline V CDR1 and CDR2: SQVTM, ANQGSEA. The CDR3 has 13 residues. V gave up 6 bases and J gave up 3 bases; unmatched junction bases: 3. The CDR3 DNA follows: TGCAGCGTCGGACAGGGGGTTACAGATACGCAGTATTTT. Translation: CSVGQGVTDTQYF.

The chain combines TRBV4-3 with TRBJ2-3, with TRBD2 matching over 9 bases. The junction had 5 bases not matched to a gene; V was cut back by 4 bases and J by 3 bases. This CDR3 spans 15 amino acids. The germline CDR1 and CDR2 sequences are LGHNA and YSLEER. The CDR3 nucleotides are TGCGCCAGCAGCCGGTTCCTAGCGGGGACAGATACGCAGTATTTT. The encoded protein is CASSRFLAGTDTQYF.